Listed here is a single T cell receptor (beta chain). At baseline, cycle 4 day 1, and cycle 7 day 1, blood was sampled. This specimen belongs to a study of OX40 agonist ivuxolimab in advanced cancers. Study-wide context: Three patients, one with hepatocellular carcinoma and two with cutaneous melanoma, responded partially.

TCRdb's copy holds only in-frame clones and misses some; the assay was immunoSEQ multiplex PCR. In the table there are some 39,000 clones, roughly four fifths of which are singletons. The TCR comes from an adult with an advanced solid tumor such as melanoma, head and neck, liver or kidney cancer. The specimen comprised CD4+ or CD8+ T cells sorted from blood, sampled in a trial of the OX40 agonist ivuxolimab.

DNA of the CDR3: TGTGCCAGCAGCTTACTAGCAGGGAACTATGAGCAGTTCTTC. Its protein product is CASSLLAGNYEQFF. V and J are TRBV7-9 and TRBJ2-1; perhaps D is TRBD1 or TRBD2 (5 bases each). CDR3 size: 14 residues. V gave up 2 bases and J gave up 8 bases, with 13 bases separating them. Per germline, CDR1 SEHNR and CDR2 FQNEAQ (reference sequence).